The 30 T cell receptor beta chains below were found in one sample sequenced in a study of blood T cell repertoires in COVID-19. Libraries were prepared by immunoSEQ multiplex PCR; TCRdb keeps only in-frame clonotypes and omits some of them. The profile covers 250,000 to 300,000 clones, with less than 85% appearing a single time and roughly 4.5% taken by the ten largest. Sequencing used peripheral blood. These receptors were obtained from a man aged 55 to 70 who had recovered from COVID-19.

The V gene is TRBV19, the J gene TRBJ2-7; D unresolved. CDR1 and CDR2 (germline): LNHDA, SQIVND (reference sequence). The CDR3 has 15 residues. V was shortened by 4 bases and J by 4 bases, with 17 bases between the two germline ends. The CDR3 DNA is TGTGCCAGTAGTAAACCCGGGTCACTCCATTACGAGCAGTACTTC. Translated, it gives CASSKPGSLHYEQYF.

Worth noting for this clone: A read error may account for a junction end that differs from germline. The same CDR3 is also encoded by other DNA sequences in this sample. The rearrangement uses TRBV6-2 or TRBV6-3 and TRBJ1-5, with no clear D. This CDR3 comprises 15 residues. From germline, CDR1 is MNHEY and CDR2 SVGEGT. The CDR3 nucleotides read TGTGCCAGCAGCAACATTGGAGGTGGCAATCAGCCTCAGCATTTT. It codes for CASSNIGGGNQPQHF.

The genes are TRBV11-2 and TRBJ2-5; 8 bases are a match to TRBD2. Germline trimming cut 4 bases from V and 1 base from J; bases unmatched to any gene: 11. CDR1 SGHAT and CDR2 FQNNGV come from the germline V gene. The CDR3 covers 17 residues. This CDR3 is CASSSQAAGAPQETQYF. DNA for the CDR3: TGTGCCAGCAGCTCACAGGCAGCGGGGGCTCCCCAAGAGACCCAGTACTTC.

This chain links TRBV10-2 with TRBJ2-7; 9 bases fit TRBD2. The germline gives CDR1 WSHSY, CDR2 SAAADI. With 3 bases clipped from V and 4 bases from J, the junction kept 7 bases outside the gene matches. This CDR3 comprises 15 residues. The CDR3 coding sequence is TGCGCCAGCAGTGACGGCGCTAGCGGGACTTACGAGCAGTACTTC. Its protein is CASSDGASGTYEQYF.

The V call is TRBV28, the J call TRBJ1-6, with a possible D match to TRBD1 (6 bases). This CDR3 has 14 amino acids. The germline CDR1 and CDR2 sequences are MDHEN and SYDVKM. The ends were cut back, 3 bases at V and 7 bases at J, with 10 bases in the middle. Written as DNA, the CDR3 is TGTGCCAGCAGTTTGGAAAGGGGGAATTCACCCCTCCACTTT. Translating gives CASSLERGNSPLHF.

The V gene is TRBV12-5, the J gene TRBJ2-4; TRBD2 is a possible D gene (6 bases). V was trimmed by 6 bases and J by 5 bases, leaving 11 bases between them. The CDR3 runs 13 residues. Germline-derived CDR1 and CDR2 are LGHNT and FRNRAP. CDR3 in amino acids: CASGPGTENIQYF. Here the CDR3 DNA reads TGTGCTAGTGGCCCCGGGACTGAAAACATTCAGTACTTC.

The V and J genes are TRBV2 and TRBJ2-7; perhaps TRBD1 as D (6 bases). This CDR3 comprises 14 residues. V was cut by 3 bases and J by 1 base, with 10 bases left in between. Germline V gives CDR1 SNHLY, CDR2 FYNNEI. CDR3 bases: TGTGCCAGCAGTGAGTATCAGGGGTCCTACGAGCAGTACTTC. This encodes CASSEYQGSYEQYF.

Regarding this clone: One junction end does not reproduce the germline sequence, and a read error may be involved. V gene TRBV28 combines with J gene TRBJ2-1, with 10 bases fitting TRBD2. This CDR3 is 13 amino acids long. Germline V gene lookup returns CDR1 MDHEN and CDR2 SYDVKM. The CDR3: CVSVSGRAFEQFF. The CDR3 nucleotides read TGTGTCAGCGTCAGCGGGAGGGCCTTTGAGCAGTTCTTC.

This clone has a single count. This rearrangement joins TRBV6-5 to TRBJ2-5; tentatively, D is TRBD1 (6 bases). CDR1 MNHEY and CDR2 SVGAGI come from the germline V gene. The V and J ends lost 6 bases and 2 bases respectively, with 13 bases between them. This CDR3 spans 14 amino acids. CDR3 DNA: TGTGCCAGCAGGTCGACAGGCCGACAAGAGACCCAGTACTTC. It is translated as CASRSTGRQETQYF.

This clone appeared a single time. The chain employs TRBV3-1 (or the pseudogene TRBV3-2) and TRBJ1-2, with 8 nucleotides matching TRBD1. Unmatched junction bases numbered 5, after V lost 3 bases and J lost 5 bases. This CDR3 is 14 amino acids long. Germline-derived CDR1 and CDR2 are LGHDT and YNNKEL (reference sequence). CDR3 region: CASSQDRQGYGYTF. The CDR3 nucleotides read TGTGCCAGCAGCCAGGATAGACAGGGGTATGGCTACACCTTC.

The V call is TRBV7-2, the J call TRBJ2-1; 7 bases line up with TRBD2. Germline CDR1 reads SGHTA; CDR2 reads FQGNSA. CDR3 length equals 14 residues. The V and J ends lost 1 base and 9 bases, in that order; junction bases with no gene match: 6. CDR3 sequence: CASSLGGGVREQFF. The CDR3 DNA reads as TGTGCCAGCAGCTTAGGGGGGGGAGTCCGTGAGCAGTTCTTC.

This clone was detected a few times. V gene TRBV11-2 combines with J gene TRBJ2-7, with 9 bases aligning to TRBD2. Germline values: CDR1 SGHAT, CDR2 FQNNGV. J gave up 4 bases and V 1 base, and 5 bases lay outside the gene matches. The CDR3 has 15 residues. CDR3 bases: TGTGCCAGCAGCTTAGTTGGGCTAGCGGGATACGAGCAGTACTTC. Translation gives CASSLVGLAGYEQYF.

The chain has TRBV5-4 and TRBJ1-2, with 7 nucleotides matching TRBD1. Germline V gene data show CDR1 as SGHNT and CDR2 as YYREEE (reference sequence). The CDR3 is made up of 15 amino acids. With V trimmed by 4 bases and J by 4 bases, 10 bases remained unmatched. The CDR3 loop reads CASSPAVTGSYGYTF. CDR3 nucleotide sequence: TGTGCCAGCAGCCCGGCGGTGACAGGGAGCTATGGCTACACCTTC.

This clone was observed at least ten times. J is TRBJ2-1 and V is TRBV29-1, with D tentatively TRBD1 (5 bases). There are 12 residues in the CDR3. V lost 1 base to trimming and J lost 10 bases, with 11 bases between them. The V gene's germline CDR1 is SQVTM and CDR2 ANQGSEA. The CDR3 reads CSVEVQRQEQFF. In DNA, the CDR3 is TGCAGCGTTGAAGTCCAGAGACAGGAGCAGTTCTTC.

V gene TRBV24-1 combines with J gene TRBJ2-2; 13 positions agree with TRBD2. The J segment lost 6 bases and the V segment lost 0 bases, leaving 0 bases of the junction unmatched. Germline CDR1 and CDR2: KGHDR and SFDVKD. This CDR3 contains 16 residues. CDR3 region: CATSDLGLAGAGELFF. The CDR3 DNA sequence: TGTGCCACCAGTGATTTGGGACTAGCGGGAGCCGGGGAGCTGTTTTTT.

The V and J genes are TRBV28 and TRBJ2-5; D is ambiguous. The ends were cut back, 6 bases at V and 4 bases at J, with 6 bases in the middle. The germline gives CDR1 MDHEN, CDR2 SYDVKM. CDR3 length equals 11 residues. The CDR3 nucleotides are TGTGCCAGCAGCCGACTAGAGACCCAGTACTTC. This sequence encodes CASSRLETQYF.

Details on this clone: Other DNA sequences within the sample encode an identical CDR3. The CDR3, as DNA: TGTGCCAGCAGCCAAGCCACCTACGAGCAGTACTTC. Amino acid sequence: CASSQATYEQYF. The rearrangement links TRBV3-1 (or the pseudogene TRBV3-2) to TRBJ2-7; D not resolved. Germline loops: CDR1 LGHDT, CDR2 YNNKEL (reference sequence). The CDR3 extends over 12 amino acids. Trimming shortened V by 1 base and J by 2 bases, and 3 bases separated the two germline ends.

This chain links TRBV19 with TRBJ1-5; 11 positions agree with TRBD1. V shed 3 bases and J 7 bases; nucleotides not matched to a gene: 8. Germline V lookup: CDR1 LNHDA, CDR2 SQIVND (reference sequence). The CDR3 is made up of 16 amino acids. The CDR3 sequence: CASSIKDRGPQQPQHF. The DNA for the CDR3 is TGTGCCAGTAGTATCAAGGACAGGGGGCCGCAGCAGCCCCAGCATTTT.

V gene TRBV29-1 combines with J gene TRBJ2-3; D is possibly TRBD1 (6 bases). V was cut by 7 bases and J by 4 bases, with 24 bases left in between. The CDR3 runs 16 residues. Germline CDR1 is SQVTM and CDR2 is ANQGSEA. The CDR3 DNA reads TGCAGCGCCCAGACCGGACAGTTACAGTTCGCAGATACGCAGTATTTT. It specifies CSAQTGQLQFADTQYF.

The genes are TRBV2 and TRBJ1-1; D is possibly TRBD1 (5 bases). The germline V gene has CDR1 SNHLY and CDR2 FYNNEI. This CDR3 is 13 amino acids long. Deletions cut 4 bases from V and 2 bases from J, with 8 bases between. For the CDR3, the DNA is TGTGCCAGCAGTGTTCGGACAAACACTGAAGCTTTCTTT. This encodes CASSVRTNTEAFF.

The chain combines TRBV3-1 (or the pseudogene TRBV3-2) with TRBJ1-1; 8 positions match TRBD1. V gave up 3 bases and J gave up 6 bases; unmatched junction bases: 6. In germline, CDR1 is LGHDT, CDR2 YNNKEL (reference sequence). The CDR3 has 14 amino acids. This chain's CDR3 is CASSHSTGGAEAFF. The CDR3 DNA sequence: TGTGCCAGCAGCCATTCAACAGGGGGAGCTGAAGCTTTCTTT.

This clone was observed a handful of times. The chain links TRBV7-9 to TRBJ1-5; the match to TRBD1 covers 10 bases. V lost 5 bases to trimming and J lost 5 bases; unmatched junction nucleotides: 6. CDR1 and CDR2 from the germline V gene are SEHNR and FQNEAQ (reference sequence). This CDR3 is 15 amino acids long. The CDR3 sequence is CASSTGQGWDQPQHF. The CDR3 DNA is TGTGCCAGCAGCACGGGACAGGGGTGGGATCAGCCCCAGCATTTT.

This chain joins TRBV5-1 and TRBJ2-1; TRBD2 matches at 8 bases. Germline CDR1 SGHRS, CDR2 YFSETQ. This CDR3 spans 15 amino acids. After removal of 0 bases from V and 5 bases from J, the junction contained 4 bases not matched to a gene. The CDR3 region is CASSLGLANDNEQFF. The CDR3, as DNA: TGCGCCAGCAGCTTGGGACTAGCGAACGACAATGAGCAGTTCTTC.

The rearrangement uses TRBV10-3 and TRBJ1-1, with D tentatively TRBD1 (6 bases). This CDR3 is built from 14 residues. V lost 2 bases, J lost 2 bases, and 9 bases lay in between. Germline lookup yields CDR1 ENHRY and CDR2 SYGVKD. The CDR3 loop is CAISEATGNTEAFF. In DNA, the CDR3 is TGTGCCATCAGTGAGGCGACAGGTAACACTGAAGCTTTCTTT.

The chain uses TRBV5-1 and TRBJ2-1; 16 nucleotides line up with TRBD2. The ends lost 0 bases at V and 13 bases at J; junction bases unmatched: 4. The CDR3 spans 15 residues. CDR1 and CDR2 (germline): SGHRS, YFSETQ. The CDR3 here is CASSLEGTSGRGQFF. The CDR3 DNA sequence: TGCGCCAGCAGCTTGGAAGGGACTAGCGGGAGGGGACAGTTCTTC.

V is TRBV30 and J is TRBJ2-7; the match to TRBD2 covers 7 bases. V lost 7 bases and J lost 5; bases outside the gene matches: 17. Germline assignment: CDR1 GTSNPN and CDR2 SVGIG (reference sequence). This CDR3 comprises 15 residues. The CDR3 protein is CAFSSVGGSAHEQYF. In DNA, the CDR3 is TGTGCCTTCTCGTCAGTGGGGGGGAGTGCCCACGAGCAGTACTTC.

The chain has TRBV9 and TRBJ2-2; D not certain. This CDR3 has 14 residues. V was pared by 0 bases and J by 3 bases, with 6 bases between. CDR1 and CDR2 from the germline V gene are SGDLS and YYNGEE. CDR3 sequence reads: CASSVGIHTGELFF. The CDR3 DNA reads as TGTGCCAGCAGCGTAGGTATCCACACCGGGGAGCTGTTTTTT.

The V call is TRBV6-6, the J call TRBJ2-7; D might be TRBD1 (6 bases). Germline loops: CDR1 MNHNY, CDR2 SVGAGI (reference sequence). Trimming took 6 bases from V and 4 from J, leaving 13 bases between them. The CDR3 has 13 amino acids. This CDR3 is CASSRQGIYEQYF. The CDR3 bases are TGTGCCAGCAGCCGGCAGGGGATTTACGAGCAGTACTTC.

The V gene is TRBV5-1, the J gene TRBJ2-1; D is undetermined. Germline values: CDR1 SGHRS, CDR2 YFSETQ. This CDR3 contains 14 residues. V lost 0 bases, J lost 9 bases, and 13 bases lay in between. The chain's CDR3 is CASSLESAAPEQFF. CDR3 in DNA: TGCGCCAGCAGCTTGGAGTCCGCGGCCCCTGAGCAGTTCTTC. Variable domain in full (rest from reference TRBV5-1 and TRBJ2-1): KAGVTQTPRYLIKTRGQQVTLSCSPISGHRSVSWYQQTPGQGLQFLFEYFSETQRNKGNFPGRFSGRQFSNSRSEMNVSTLELGDSALYLCASSLESAAPEQFFGPGTRLTVL.

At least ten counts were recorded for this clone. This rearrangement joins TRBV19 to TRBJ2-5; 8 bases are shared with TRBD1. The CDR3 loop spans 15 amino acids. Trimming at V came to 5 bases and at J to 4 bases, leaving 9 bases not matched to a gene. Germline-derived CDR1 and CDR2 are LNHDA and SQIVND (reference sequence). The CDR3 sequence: CASSSGTGGRETQYF. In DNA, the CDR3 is TGTGCCAGTAGTTCTGGGACAGGAGGTAGAGAGACCCAGTACTTC.